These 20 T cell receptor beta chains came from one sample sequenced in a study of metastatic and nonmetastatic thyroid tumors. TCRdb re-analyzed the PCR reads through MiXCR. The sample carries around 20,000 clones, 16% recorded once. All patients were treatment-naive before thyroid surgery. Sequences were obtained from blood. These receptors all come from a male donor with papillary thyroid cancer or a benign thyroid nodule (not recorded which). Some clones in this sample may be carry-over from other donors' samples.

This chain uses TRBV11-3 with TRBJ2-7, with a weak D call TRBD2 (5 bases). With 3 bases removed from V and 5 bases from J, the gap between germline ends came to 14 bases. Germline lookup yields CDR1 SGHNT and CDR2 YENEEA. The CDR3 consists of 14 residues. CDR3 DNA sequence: TGTGCCAGCAGCTTCGGGGATCTCGGTAACGAGCAGTACTTC. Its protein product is CASSFGDLGNEQYF. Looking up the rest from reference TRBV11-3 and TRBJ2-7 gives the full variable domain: EAGVVQSPRYKIIEKKQPVAFWCNPISGHNTLYWYLQNLGQGPELLIRYENEEAVDDSQLPKDRFSAERLKGVDSTLKIQPAELGDSAVYLCASSFGDLGNEQYFGPGTRLTVT.

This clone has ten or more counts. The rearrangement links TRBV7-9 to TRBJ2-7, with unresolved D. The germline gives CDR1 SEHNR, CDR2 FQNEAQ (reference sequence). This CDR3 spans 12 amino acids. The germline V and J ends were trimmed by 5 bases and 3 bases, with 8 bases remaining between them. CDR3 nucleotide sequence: TGTGCCAGCAGCACGGAAAACTACGAGCAGTACTTC. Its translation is CASSTENYEQYF.

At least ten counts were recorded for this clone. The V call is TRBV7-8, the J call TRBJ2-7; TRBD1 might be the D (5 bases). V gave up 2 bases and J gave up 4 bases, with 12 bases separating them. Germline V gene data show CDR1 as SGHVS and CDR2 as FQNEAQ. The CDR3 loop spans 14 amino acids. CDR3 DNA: TGTGCCAGCAGCTTATTTCAGGGAAATTACGAGCAGTACTTC. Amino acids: CASSLFQGNYEQYF.

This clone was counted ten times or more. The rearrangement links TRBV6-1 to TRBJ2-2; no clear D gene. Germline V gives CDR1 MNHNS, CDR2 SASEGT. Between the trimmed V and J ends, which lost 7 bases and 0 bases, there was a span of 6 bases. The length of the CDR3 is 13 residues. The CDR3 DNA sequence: TGTGCCAGCACCGCCGCGAACACCGGGGAGCTGTTTTTT. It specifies CASTAANTGELFF.

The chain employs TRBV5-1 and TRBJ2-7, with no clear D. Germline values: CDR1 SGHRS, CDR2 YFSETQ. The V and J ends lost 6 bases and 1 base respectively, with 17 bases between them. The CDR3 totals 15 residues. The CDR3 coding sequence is TGCGCCAGCAAAGAGAGCGACATCTCTTCCTACGAGCAGTACTTC. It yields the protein CASKESDISSYEQYF.

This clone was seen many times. CDR3 in amino acids: CASSLMGVNEQFF. CDR3 nucleotides: TGTGCCAGCAGTTTAATGGGCGTCAATGAGCAGTTCTTC. The chain is built from TRBV28 and TRBJ2-1; D is ambiguous. CDR3 size: 13 residues. V lost 2 bases and J lost 6, with 8 bases in between. CDR1 and CDR2 from the germline V gene are MDHEN and SYDVKM.

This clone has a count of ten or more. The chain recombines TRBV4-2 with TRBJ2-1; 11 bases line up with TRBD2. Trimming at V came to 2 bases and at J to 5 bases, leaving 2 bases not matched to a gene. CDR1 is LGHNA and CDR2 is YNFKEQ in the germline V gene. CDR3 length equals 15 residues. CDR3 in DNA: TGTGCCAGCAGCCAACTAGCGGGAGGAAACAATGAGCAGTTCTTC. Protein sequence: CASSQLAGGNNEQFF.

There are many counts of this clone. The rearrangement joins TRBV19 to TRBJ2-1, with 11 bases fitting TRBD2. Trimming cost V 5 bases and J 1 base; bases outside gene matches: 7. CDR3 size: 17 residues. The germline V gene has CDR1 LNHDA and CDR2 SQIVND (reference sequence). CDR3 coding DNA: TGTGCCAGTAGTCTCGCGGGACTAGCGGTTTCCTACAATGAGCAGTTCTTC. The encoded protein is CASSLAGLAVSYNEQFF.

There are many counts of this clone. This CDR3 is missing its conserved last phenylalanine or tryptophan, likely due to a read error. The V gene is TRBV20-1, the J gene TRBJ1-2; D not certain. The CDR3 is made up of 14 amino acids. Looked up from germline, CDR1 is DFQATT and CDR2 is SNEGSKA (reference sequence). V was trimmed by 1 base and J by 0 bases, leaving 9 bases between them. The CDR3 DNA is TGCAGTGCTAGAGTGGTGAGCCCTAACTATGGCTACACCCTC. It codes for CSARVVSPNYGYTL.

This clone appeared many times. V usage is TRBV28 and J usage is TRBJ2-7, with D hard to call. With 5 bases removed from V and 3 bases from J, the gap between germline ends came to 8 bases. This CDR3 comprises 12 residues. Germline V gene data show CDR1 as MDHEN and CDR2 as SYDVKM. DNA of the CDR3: TGTGCCAGCAGTCCGAACTTCTACGAGCAGTACTTC. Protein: CASSPNFYEQYF.

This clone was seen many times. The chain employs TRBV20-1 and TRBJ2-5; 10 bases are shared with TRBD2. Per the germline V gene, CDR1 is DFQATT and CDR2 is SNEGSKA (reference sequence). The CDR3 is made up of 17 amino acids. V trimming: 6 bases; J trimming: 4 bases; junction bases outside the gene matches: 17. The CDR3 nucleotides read TGCAGTGCCGGACAATCGGGGCTAGCGGGAGATCGAGAGACCCAGTACTTC. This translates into CSAGQSGLAGDRETQYF.

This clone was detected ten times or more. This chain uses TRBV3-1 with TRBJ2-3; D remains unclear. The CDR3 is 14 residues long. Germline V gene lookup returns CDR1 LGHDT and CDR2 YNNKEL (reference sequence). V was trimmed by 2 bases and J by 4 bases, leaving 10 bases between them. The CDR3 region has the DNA TGTGCCAGCAGCCAAAAAGGGTTCGCAGATACGCAGTATTTT. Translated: CASSQKGFADTQYF.

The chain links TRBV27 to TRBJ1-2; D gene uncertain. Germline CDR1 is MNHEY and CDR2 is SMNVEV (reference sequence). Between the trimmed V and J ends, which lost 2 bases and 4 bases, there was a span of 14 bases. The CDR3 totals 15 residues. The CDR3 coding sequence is TGTGCCAGCAGTTTAACAAGTTTGGCGAGCTATGGCTACACCTTC. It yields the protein CASSLTSLASYGYTF.

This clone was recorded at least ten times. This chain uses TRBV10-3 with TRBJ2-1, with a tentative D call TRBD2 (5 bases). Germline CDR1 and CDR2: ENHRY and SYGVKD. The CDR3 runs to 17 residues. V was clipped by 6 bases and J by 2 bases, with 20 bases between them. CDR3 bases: TGTGCCATCAGCGGAACTCCAACAAGGAGGACCTACAATGAGCAGTTCTTC. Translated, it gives CAISGTPTRRTYNEQFF.

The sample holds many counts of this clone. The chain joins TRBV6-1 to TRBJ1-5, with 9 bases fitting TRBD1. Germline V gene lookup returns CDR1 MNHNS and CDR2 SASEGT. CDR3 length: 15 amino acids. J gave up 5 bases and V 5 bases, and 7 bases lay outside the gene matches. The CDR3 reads CASSPRDRVYQPQHF. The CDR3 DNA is TGTGCCAGCAGTCCCCGGGACAGGGTTTATCAGCCCCAGCATTTT.

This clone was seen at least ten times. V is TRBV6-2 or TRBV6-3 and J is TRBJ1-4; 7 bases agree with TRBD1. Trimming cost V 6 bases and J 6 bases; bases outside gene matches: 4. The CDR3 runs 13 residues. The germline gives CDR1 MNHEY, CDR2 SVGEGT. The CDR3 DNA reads TGTGCCAGCAGGGGGACAGCGTATGAAAAACTGTTTTTT. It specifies CASRGTAYEKLFF.

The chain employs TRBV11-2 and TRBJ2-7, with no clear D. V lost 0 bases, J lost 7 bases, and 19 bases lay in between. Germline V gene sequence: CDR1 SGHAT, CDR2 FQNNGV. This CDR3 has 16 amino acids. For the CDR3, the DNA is TGTGCCAGCAGCTTAGAAAACGGGCCACTGTCTTGGGAGCAGTACTTC. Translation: CASSLENGPLSWEQYF.

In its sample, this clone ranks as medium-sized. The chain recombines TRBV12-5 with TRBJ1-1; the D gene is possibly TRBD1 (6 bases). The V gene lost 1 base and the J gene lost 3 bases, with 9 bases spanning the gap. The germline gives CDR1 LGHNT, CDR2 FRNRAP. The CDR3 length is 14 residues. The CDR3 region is CASGLEGGYTEAFF. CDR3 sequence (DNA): TGTGCTAGTGGTTTGGAAGGGGGGTACACTGAAGCTTTCTTT.

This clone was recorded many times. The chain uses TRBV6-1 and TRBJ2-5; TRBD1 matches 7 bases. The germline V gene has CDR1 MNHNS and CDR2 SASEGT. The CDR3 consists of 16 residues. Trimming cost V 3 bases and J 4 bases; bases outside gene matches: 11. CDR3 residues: CASSDRRQGVGETQYF. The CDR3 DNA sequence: TGTGCCAGCAGTGATAGGAGGCAGGGGGTCGGAGAGACCCAGTACTTC.

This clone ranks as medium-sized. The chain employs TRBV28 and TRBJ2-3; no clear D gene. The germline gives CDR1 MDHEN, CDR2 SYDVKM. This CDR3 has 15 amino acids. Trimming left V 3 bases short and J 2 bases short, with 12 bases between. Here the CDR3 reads CASSFPDLVTDTQYF. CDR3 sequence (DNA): TGTGCCAGCAGTTTTCCCGATTTAGTCACAGATACGCAGTATTTT.